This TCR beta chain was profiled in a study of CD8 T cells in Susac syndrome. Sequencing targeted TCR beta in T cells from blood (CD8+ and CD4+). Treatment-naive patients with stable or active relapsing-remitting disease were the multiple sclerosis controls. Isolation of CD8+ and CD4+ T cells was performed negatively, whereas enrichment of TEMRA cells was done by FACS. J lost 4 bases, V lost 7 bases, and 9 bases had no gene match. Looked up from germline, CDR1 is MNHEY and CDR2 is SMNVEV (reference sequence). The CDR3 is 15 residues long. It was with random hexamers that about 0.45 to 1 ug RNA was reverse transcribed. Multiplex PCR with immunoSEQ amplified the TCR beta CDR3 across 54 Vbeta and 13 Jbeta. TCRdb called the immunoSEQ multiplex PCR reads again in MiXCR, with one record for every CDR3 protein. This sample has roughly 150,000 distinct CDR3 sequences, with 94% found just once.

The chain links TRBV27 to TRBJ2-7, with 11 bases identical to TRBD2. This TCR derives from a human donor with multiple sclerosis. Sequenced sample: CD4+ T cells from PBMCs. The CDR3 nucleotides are TGTGCCAGCAAAGATAGCGGGAGGGCTGCGTACGAGCAGTACTTC. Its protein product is CASKDSGRAAYEQYF.